These 22 T cell receptor beta chains came from one sample sequenced in a study of CD8+CD57+ T cells in acquired aplastic anemia. Genomic DNA provided the template from which TCR beta VDJ and CDR3 profiles were obtained. Via MiXCR, TCRdb re-called the reads, giving one row per CDR3 protein. The sample holds tens of thousands of distinct CDR3 sequences, roughly half seen once. Source material: sorted CD4+, CD8+, or CD8+CD57+ T cells (not recorded which) from PBMCs. These receptors were obtained from a human donor in good health, serving as a control.

This sequence joins TRBV15 and TRBJ1-2; D gene unclear. Looked up from germline, CDR1 is LNHNV and CDR2 is YYDKDF (reference sequence). The CDR3 has 14 amino acids. V gave up 0 bases and J gave up 2 bases, with 7 bases separating them. This chain's CDR3 is CATSRDRRNYGYTF. The CDR3 coding sequence is TGTGCCACCAGCAGAGATCGTCGCAACTATGGCTACACCTTC.

This sequence joins TRBV4-3 and TRBJ1-2; no reliable D call. With 4 bases removed from V and 4 bases from J, the gap between germline ends came to 13 bases. The CDR3 is made up of 14 amino acids. Germline V gives CDR1 LGHNA, CDR2 YSLEER. CDR3 in amino acids: CASSLYNIGYGYTF. DNA of the CDR3: TGCGCCAGCAGCCTATACAACATTGGCTATGGCTACACCTTC.

The CDR3 here is CASCQGQNTEAFF. CDR3 sequence (DNA): TGTGCCAGCTGCCAGGGACAGAACACTGAAGCTTTCTTT. The rearrangement links TRBV7-9 to TRBJ1-1, with D perhaps matching TRBD1 (6 bases). The CDR3 is made up of 13 amino acids. CDR1 SEHNR and CDR2 FQNEAQ come from the germline V gene (reference sequence). The ends were cut back, 8 bases at V and 1 base at J, with 11 bases in the middle. Full variable domain (rest looked up from reference TRBV7-9 and TRBJ1-1): DTGVSQNPRHKITKRGQNVTFRCDPISEHNRLYWYRQTLGQGPEFLTYFQNEAQLEKSRLLSDRFSAERPKGSFSTLEIQRTEQGDSAMYLCASCQGQNTEAFFGQGTRLTVV.

A few counts support this clonotype. This rearrangement joins TRBV7-6 to TRBJ1-1, with D uncertain. Per the germline V gene, CDR1 is SGHVS and CDR2 is FNYEAQ. The CDR3 spans 12 residues. V was pared by 2 bases and J by 8 bases, with 9 bases between. This CDR3 reads CASSLFGGEAFF. The CDR3 coding sequence is TGTGCCAGCAGCTTATTCGGTGGCGAAGCTTTCTTT.

As regards this clonotype: Since a much larger clone is just one base distant, this may be a read error. CDR3 protein: CASSPTPGVVDSEQFF. For the CDR3, the DNA is TGTGCCAGCAGCCCAACCCCAGGGGTAGTGGACAGTGAGCAGTTCTTC. This sequence joins TRBV11-1 and TRBJ2-1; TRBD1 might be the D (6 bases). Per the germline V gene, CDR1 is SGHAT and CDR2 is FQDESV (reference sequence). CDR3 length: 16 amino acids. With 5 bases removed from V and 9 bases from J, the gap between germline ends came to 23 bases.

This clonotype was counted a few times. This may be a read error: a much more frequent sequence differs by one nucleotide. This sequence joins TRBV27 and TRBJ2-7, with 10 bases fitting TRBD2. The CDR3 is 14 residues long. Germline CDR1 reads MNHEY; CDR2 reads SMNVEV (reference sequence). Trimming cost V 4 bases and J 6 bases; bases outside gene matches: 6. The CDR3 sequence is CASSSSGSQCEQYF. In DNA form, the CDR3 reads TGTGCCAGCAGTTCTAGCGGGAGTCAATGCGAGCAGTACTTC.

In its sample, this clonotype was seen many times. The chain has TRBV4-1 and TRBJ1-2; D might be TRBD1 (5 bases). The CDR3 runs 16 residues. Germline V gene sequence: CDR1 MGHRA, CDR2 YSYEKL. The ends were cut back, 2 bases at V and 4 bases at J, with 17 bases in the middle. In DNA, the CDR3 is TGCGCCAGCAGCCAAACACAAGCGGGACCGATCTATGGCTACACCTTC. Translation: CASSQTQAGPIYGYTF.

About this clonotype: This likely comes from a read error, as the CDR3 has no conserved phenylalanine or tryptophan at its end. The genes are TRBV7-3 and TRBJ2-2; D is uncertain. Between the trimmed V and J ends, which lost 4 bases and 5 bases, there was a span of 5 bases. The CDR3 runs to 12 residues. Germline CDR1 and CDR2: SGHTA and FQGTGA. The CDR3 region is CASSSITGELFL. The CDR3 DNA follows: TGTGCCAGCAGCTCCATAACCGGGGAGCTGTTTCTT.

A word on this clonotype: This may be a read error, as it is one base from a much larger clone. This sequence joins TRBV4-2 and TRBJ2-4; 10 bases line up with TRBD2. This CDR3 is 20 amino acids long. Trimming took 4 bases from V and 0 from J; bases not matched to a gene: 15. Germline CDR1 reads LGHNA; CDR2 reads YNFKEQ. CDR3 sequence (DNA): TGTGCCAGCAGCCTCCGCCCTGGACTAGCGGCGGTTCTAGCCAAAAACATTCAGTACTTC. It codes for CASSLRPGLAAVLAKNIQYF.

A remark on this clonotype: It is likely a read error, because the conserved phenylalanine at the end of the CDR3 is missing. The DNA is left out, because the CDR3 cannot be placed on it with certainty; the CDR3 is given as TCRdb lists it. The J gene is TRBJ2-1, the V gene TRBV29-1. The V gene's germline CDR1 is SQVTM and CDR2 ANQGSEA. The CDR3 is 11 amino acids long, termini counted. The chain's CDR3 is CSVEDRLVEFL.

The CDR3 sequence is CASSNGRSYEQYF. The CDR3, as DNA: TGTGCCAGCAGTAACGGGCGCTCCTACGAGCAGTACTTC. The gene calls are TRBV7-9 and TRBJ2-7, with D uncertain. The CDR3 spans 13 residues. Germline loops: CDR1 SEHNR, CDR2 FQNEAQ (reference sequence). With 6 bases removed from V and 0 bases from J, the gap between germline ends came to 9 bases.

The chain combines TRBV4-3 with TRBJ1-6; D uncertain. Germline loops: CDR1 LGHNA, CDR2 YSLEER. V was cut by 0 bases and J by 9 bases, with 9 bases left in between. The CDR3 totals 14 residues. CDR3 residues: CASSQDRTSSPLHF. The DNA for the CDR3 is TGCGCCAGCAGCCAAGATCGGACCAGTTCACCCCTCCACTTT.

On this clonotype: Since no conserved phenylalanine or tryptophan closes the CDR3, a read error is the likely cause. The J gene is TRBJ1-1, the V gene TRBV19, with 7 bases identical to TRBD1. Germline assignment: CDR1 LNHDA and CDR2 SQIVND (reference sequence). CDR3 size: 14 residues. Losses at the gene ends were 8 bases for V and 0 bases for J; bases not matched to a gene: 6. The CDR3 nucleotides are TGTGCCAGTGGTAGACAGGGACTGAACACTGAAGCTTTCCTT. Its protein is CASGRQGLNTEAFL.

The chain is built from TRBV5-1 and TRBJ2-3, with TRBD2 identical over 13 bases. Germline assignment: CDR1 SGHRS and CDR2 YFSETQ. The CDR3 totals 16 residues. The ends lost 4 bases at V and 4 bases at J; junction bases unmatched: 6. In DNA, the CDR3 is TGCGCCAGCAGCGGGGGACTAGCGGGGAGAGCAGATACGCAGTATTTT. As protein: CASSGGLAGRADTQYF.

This clonotype was counted many times. The chain employs TRBV6-2 or TRBV6-3 and TRBJ2-5, with TRBD2 as a possible D gene (5 bases). V lost 5 bases, J lost 1 base, and 8 bases lay in between. Germline CDR1 is MNHEY and CDR2 is SVGEGT. The CDR3 runs 13 residues. The CDR3 reads CASSPDFQETQYF. CDR3 nucleotide sequence: TGTGCCAGCAGTCCGGACTTCCAAGAGACCCAGTACTTC.

The chain carries TRBV10-3 and TRBJ2-7, with TRBD1 identical over 9 bases. The CDR3 is made up of 14 amino acids. J lost 2 bases, V lost 4 bases, and 3 bases had no gene match. Germline CDR1 is ENHRY and CDR2 is SYGVKD. CDR3 DNA: TGTGCCATCAGTGGGGGACAGGGCCCCTACGAGCAGTACTTC. Protein sequence: CAISGGQGPYEQYF.

V usage is TRBV15 and J usage is TRBJ2-1, with 10 nucleotides matching TRBD2. Per germline, CDR1 LNHNV and CDR2 YYDKDF (reference sequence). The CDR3 length is 16 residues. After removal of 3 bases from V and 9 bases from J, the junction contained 11 bases not matched to a gene. The CDR3 loop is CATSRAGTSVQGEQFF. The CDR3 DNA follows: TGTGCCACCAGCAGGGCTGGGACTAGCGTACAGGGTGAGCAGTTCTTC. Full variable domain (missing parts from reference TRBV15 and TRBJ2-1): DAMVIQNPRYQVTQFGKPVTLSCSQTLNHNVMYWYQQKSSQAPKLLFHYYDKDFNNEADTPDNFQSRRPNTSFCFLDIRSPGLGDTAMYLCATSRAGTSVQGEQFFGPGTRLTVL.

At least ten counts were recorded for this clonotype. V gene TRBV30 combines with J gene TRBJ1-3, with D unclear. Germline assignment: CDR1 GTSNPN and CDR2 SVGIG (reference sequence). Trimming left V 4 bases short and J 6 bases short, with 16 bases between. The CDR3 contains 14 residues. CDR3 sequence: CAWTFPGFSNTIYF. The CDR3 DNA follows: TGTGCCTGGACATTCCCAGGATTCTCAAACACCATATATTTT.

This clonotype is a singleton in its sample. Here the CDR3 reads CASSPPTGANYNEQFF. Written as DNA, the CDR3 is TGTGCCAGCAGCCCTCCTACAGGGGCGAACTACAATGAGCAGTTCTTC. The rearrangement uses TRBV11-1 and TRBJ2-1; 7 bases agree with TRBD1. Per the germline V gene, CDR1 is SGHAT and CDR2 is FQDESV (reference sequence). V trimming: 5 bases; J trimming: 3 bases; junction bases outside the gene matches: 10. CDR3 length: 16 residues.

This clonotype was recorded at least ten times. This chain uses TRBV19 with TRBJ2-3, with D uncertain. CDR1 and CDR2 (germline): LNHDA, SQIVND (reference sequence). The CDR3 runs to 15 residues. The germline V and J ends were trimmed by 0 bases and 9 bases, with 16 bases remaining between them. The CDR3 coding sequence is TGTGCCAGTAGTATAGACAAGGTGCGGTTTCCGACGCAGTATTTT. This sequence encodes CASSIDKVRFPTQYF. Full variable domain (rest looked up from reference TRBV19 and TRBJ2-3): DGGITQSPKYLFRKEGQNVTLSCEQNLNHDAMYWYRQDPGQGLRLIYYSQIVNDFQKGDIAEGYSVSREKKESFPLTVTSAQKNPTAFYLCASSIDKVRFPTQYFGPGTRLTVL.

In this sample, this clonotype turned up a few times. A much larger clone lies one base from this, so it may be a read error. V gene TRBV4-2 combines with J gene TRBJ2-1; the match to TRBD1 covers 7 bases. This CDR3 region has 16 residues. V lost 0 bases and J lost 5; bases outside the gene matches: 7. Germline loops: CDR1 LGHNA, CDR2 YNFKEQ. CDR3: CASSQETGYSHNEQFF. DNA of the CDR3: TGTGCCAGCAGCCAAGAGACAGGGTATTCCCACAATGAGCAGTTCTTC.

V is TRBV10-3 and J is TRBJ2-7; 9 positions agree with TRBD2. This CDR3 is 14 amino acids long. J lost 6 bases, V lost 5 bases, and 8 bases had no gene match. Per the germline V gene, CDR1 is ENHRY and CDR2 is SYGVKD. The CDR3 DNA follows: TGTGCCATCAGTCCTAGCGGGGTGTTTAGCGAGCAGTACTTC. Protein sequence: CAISPSGVFSEQYF.